This TCR beta chain was found in a study of vaccination and CD4 T cells after COVID-19. One entry per CDR3 protein, called by TCRdb with MiXCR from the PCR reads. The sample records 35,000 to 45,000 distinct CDR3 sequences, 36% being singletons. Documented time point: late sampling 161 to 241 days after vaccination in a few convalescent patients. Positive PCR tests came between March and December 2020, ahead of the US Alpha, Beta and Delta variants. Study-level findings and limits: Median numbers of SARS-CoV-2-reactive clonotypes increased from roughly 19 to 38 (not a significant change). Spike mono-reactivity was evident in 304 of the 307 vaccine-specific clones derived from convalescent patients.

About this clonotype itself: The antigen remains undetermined.

Trimming took off 3 bases at V and 0 bases at J, with 9 bases between the two ends. This CDR3 is 14 amino acids long. Per the germline V gene, CDR1 is DFQATT and CDR2 is SNEGSKA (reference sequence). The starting material was CD4+ T cells from blood, obtained about 7 months after SARS-CoV-2 vaccination. The TCR originated in a human donor who had recovered from COVID-19. The rearrangement joins TRBV20-1 to TRBJ1-3; no reliable D call. The CDR3, as DNA: TGCAGTGCTAGTCGGCAAAACTCTGGAAACACCATATATTTT. This encodes CSASRQNSGNTIYF.